Shown below are 25 T cell receptor beta chains from a single sample sequenced in a study of T-cell reconstitution after alpha-beta-depleted transplantation in children. The TCRbeta library was prepared with unique molecular identifiers. TCRdb independently ran MiXCR on the PCR reads; one entry per CDR3 protein. The sample includes roughly 120,000 distinct CDR3 sequences, 10% of them seen just once. The material was PBMCs, obtained before TCRalphabeta/CD19-depleted stem cell transplant. The origin of the receptors is a boy aged 2-15 years with acute lymphoblastic leukemia, due to receive a stem cell transplant.

This clonotype was counted a few times. The chain joins TRBV5-6 to TRBJ1-5; possible D gene TRBD1, 5 bases. V lost 0 bases and J 6 bases, leaving 13 bases between the germline ends. The CDR3 is 15 amino acids. Germline V lookup: CDR1 SGHDT, CDR2 YYEEEE. The DNA for the CDR3 is TGTGCCAGCAGCTTGGGTGGGGGAGCAACTCAGCCCCAGCATTTT. Its translation is CASSLGGGATQPQHF. The whole variable domain, remainder taken from reference TRBV5-6 and TRBJ1-5, is DAGVTQSPTHLIKTRGQQVTLRCSPKSGHDTVSWYQQALGQGPQFIFQYYEEEERQRGNFPDRFSGHQFPNYSSELNVNALLLGDSALYLCASSLGGGATQPQHFGDGTRLSIL.

In this sample, this clonotype turned up a few times. The chain has TRBV27 and TRBJ2-3; D possibly matches TRBD1 or TRBD2 (6 bases each). This CDR3 comprises 16 residues. CDR1 and CDR2 (germline): MNHEY, SMNVEV (reference sequence). V dropped 0 bases and J dropped 0 bases, with 10 bases sitting between them. The CDR3 region is CASSLSSGASTDTQYF. In nucleotides, the CDR3 is TGTGCCAGCAGTTTATCTTCGGGGGCTAGCACAGATACGCAGTATTTT.

Concerning this clonotype: The CDR3 does not end in the conserved phenylalanine or tryptophan, so this is likely a read error. V usage is TRBV10-2 and J usage is TRBJ2-7, with a tentative D call TRBD1 (6 bases). From germline, CDR1 is WSHSY and CDR2 SAAADI. This CDR3 is built from 14 residues. Deletions cut 4 bases from V and 2 bases from J, with 12 bases between. The CDR3 here is CASSAVTGTYEQYY. The CDR3 DNA reads TGCGCCAGCAGTGCGGTAACAGGGACCTACGAGCAGTACTAC.

This clonotype showed up many times. V is TRBV5-6 and J is TRBJ2-1; possibly TRBD2 for D (5 bases). V was trimmed by 4 bases and J by 5 bases, leaving 10 bases between them. Germline CDR1 and CDR2: SGHDT and YYEEEE. The length of the CDR3 is 13 residues. CDR3 loop: CASSAGIDNEQFF. In DNA, the CDR3 is TGTGCCAGCAGCGCCGGGATCGACAATGAGCAGTTCTTC.

This clonotype was observed many times. The V gene is TRBV10-3, the J gene TRBJ2-3; either TRBD1 or TRBD2 may supply D (6 bases each). The CDR3 loop spans 15 amino acids. Germline V gives CDR1 ENHRY, CDR2 SYGVKD. The V and J ends lost 3 bases and 9 bases respectively, with 19 bases between them. In DNA, the CDR3 is TGTGCCATCAGTGACCTGGGGGGCGGAAGGGAGACGCAGTATTTT. Protein sequence: CAISDLGGGRETQYF.

This clonotype was counted once. The gene calls are TRBV3-1 and TRBJ2-1; TRBD2 matches at 10 bases. This CDR3 is built from 17 residues. The J segment lost 3 bases and the V segment lost 4 bases, leaving 9 bases of the junction unmatched. Germline loops: CDR1 LGHDT, CDR2 YNNKEL (reference sequence). The chain's CDR3 is CASSPWTSGLYYNEQFF. The CDR3 DNA follows: TGTGCCAGCAGCCCCTGGACTAGCGGCCTCTACTACAATGAGCAGTTCTTC.

This sequence joins TRBV7-1 and TRBJ2-7, with D possibly matching TRBD2 (6 bases). TRBV7-1 is an open reading frame, and its role is uncertain. The CDR3 is made up of 15 amino acids. Trimming removed 5 bases from V and 2 bases from J, with 16 bases in between. DNA of the CDR3: TGTGCCAGCAGCGCCATAAGGAGGGGACCCTACGAGCAGTACTTC. Translated: CASSAIRRGPYEQYF.

The sample holds a few counts of this clonotype. The chain has TRBV20-1 and TRBJ2-3; TRBD1 or TRBD2 may be the D gene (5 bases each). Germline V CDR1 and CDR2: DFQATT, SNEGSKA (reference sequence). V was shortened by 0 bases and J by 5 bases, with 12 bases between the two germline ends. The CDR3 loop spans 14 amino acids. The CDR3 reads CSARDAGALDTQYF. The CDR3, as DNA: TGCAGTGCTAGAGATGCCGGGGCCCTAGATACGCAGTATTTT.

In this sample, this clonotype turned up a few times. The chain uses TRBV29-1 and TRBJ2-7; D may be TRBD1 (5 bases). This CDR3 region has 12 residues. Germline lookup yields CDR1 SQVTM and CDR2 ANQGSEA. The V end lost 4 bases, the J end lost 0 bases, and 7 bases lay between the germline ends. The chain's CDR3 is CSVADSSYEQYF. CDR3 bases: TGCAGCGTTGCTGACAGCTCCTACGAGCAGTACTTC.

At least ten counts were recorded for this clonotype. This chain joins TRBV30 and TRBJ1-4; D call uncertain. Looked up from germline, CDR1 is GTSNPN and CDR2 is SVGIG (reference sequence). V was clipped by 0 bases and J by 8 bases, with 4 bases between them. The CDR3 is made up of 11 amino acids. The CDR3 DNA follows: TGTGCCTGGAGTGTCTCAGAAAAACTGTTTTTT. This codes for CAWSVSEKLFF.

This clonotype was seen repeatedly, ten times or more. The V gene is TRBV10-3, the J gene TRBJ2-7, with 8 bases identical to TRBD1. Germline lookup yields CDR1 ENHRY and CDR2 SYGVKD. The ends lost 10 bases at V and 3 bases at J; junction bases unmatched: 8. This CDR3 has 13 amino acids. The CDR3 loop reads CATAPGQDYEQYF. The CDR3 coding sequence is TGTGCCACGGCACCGGGACAGGACTACGAGCAGTACTTC.

J is TRBJ2-3 and V is TRBV25-1, with D possibly TRBD1 on 6 matching bases. Germline V gene lookup returns CDR1 MGHDK and CDR2 SYGVNS. V dropped 2 bases and J dropped 2 bases, with 8 bases sitting between them. The CDR3 runs 14 residues. This CDR3 reads CASSEQGYTDTQYF. CDR3 nucleotide sequence: TGTGCCAGCAGTGAACAGGGGTACACAGATACGCAGTATTTT.

This clonotype has a handful of counts. CDR3 DNA sequence: TGTGCCAGCAGCCTAGGAGCCGGGACTACCCTAAACATTCAGTACTTC. It is translated as CASSLGAGTTLNIQYF. V is TRBV7-6 and J is TRBJ2-4; 7 bases line up with TRBD2. Germline V gene sequence: CDR1 SGHVS, CDR2 FNYEAQ. The CDR3 runs to 16 residues. The junction had 13 bases not matched to a gene; V was cut back by 5 bases and J by 6 bases.

The chain couples TRBV7-2 to TRBJ2-7; TRBD1 aligns across 7 bases. The CDR3 spans 16 residues. Germline V CDR1 and CDR2: SGHTA, FQGNSA. V lost 0 bases and J lost 5; bases outside the gene matches: 10. CDR3 sequence reads: CASSLAGQTFGDEQYF. In nucleotides, the CDR3 is TGTGCCAGCAGCTTAGCGGGACAGACCTTTGGAGACGAGCAGTACTTC. The full variable domain, completed using reference TRBV7-2 and TRBJ2-7, is GAGVSQSPSNKVTEKGKDVELRCDPISGHTALYWYRQSLGQGLEFLIYFQGNSAPDKSGLPSDRFSAERTGGSVSTLTIQRTQQEDSAVYLCASSLAGQTFGDEQYFGPGTRLTVT.

This clonotype was detected only a few times. V is TRBV7-2 and J is TRBJ2-7; the match to TRBD1 covers 8 bases. The CDR3 is 13 residues long. The J segment lost 9 bases and the V segment lost 5 bases, leaving 9 bases of the junction unmatched. Germline V CDR1 and CDR2: SGHTA, FQGNSA. Here the CDR3 reads CASSPQTGEVQYF. The CDR3 region has the DNA TGTGCCAGCAGCCCACAGACAGGGGAGGTGCAGTACTTC.

This clonotype occurred a few times. This chain links TRBV5-1 with TRBJ2-3; D is perhaps TRBD1 or TRBD2 (5 bases each). This CDR3 has 17 residues. V dropped 0 bases and J dropped 2 bases, with 16 bases sitting between them. In germline, CDR1 is SGHRS, CDR2 YFSETQ. The CDR3 loop is CASSLALGVPYTDTQYF. In DNA, the CDR3 is TGCGCCAGCAGCTTGGCCCTGGGGGTCCCGTACACAGATACGCAGTATTTT.

This clonotype was detected ten times or more. V is TRBV12-3 or TRBV12-4 and J is TRBJ1-2; D is uncertain. The V end lost 1 base, the J end lost 4 bases, and 7 bases lay between the germline ends. The CDR3 consists of 13 residues. The CDR3 sequence is CASSLDYSYGYTF. For the CDR3, the DNA is TGTGCCAGCAGTTTAGATTACAGCTATGGCTACACCTTC.

This clonotype was observed at least ten times. The chain has TRBV6-5 and TRBJ2-7; 8 bases agree with TRBD1. The germline CDR1 and CDR2 sequences are MNHEY and SVGAGI. V lost 4 bases, J lost 0 bases, and 2 bases stayed unmatched. CDR3 length equals 14 residues. CDR3 bases: TGTGCCAGCAGTTTGACAGGGGACTCCTACGAGCAGTACTTC. Translation gives CASSLTGDSYEQYF.

There are many counts of this clonotype. The J gene is TRBJ2-5, the V gene TRBV29-1; 7 bases fit TRBD1. This CDR3 contains 12 residues. The germline CDR1 and CDR2 sequences are SQVTM and ANQGSEA. The ends lost 6 bases at V and 1 base at J; junction bases unmatched: 2. The CDR3 here is CSVDRAQETQYF. The CDR3 coding sequence is TGCAGCGTCGACAGGGCCCAAGAGACCCAGTACTTC.

This clonotype appeared a few times. This chain joins TRBV3-1 and TRBJ2-3; D not resolved. Germline CDR1 reads LGHDT; CDR2 reads YNNKEL (reference sequence). This CDR3 contains 15 residues. The germline V and J ends were trimmed by 0 bases and 6 bases, with 13 bases remaining between them. The CDR3 DNA reads TGTGCCAGCAGCCAAGATTTATCGGCCGGGGATACGCAGTATTTT. It codes for CASSQDLSAGDTQYF.

V is TRBV2 and J is TRBJ1-5, with 10 bases fitting TRBD1. Germline CDR1 is SNHLY and CDR2 is FYNNEI. This CDR3 has 14 residues. V lost 5 bases, J lost 5 bases, and 3 bases stayed unmatched. DNA of the CDR3: TGTGCCAGCAGTTCGGACAGGGGGTATCAGCCCCAGCATTTT. Residues: CASSSDRGYQPQHF.

The chain joins TRBV5-1 to TRBJ1-1, with D possibly being TRBD1 (5 bases). Looked up from germline, CDR1 is SGHRS and CDR2 is YFSETQ. The CDR3 is 15 amino acids. The germline V and J ends were trimmed by 2 bases and 4 bases, with 15 bases remaining between them. CDR3 DNA sequence: TGCGCCAGCAGCTTCCGTGAGGGGTTTGTCACTGAAGCTTTCTTT. This sequence encodes CASSFREGFVTEAFF.

The chain combines TRBV7-2 with TRBJ2-1; TRBD2 matches 8 bases. Germline loops: CDR1 SGHTA, CDR2 FQGNSA. This CDR3 is built from 16 residues. V trimming: 5 bases; J trimming: 9 bases; junction bases outside the gene matches: 15. As DNA, the CDR3 is TGTGCCAGCAGCCGGATGATGGGCGGGAGGCATGGTGAGCAGTTCTTC. This sequence encodes CASSRMMGGRHGEQFF.

V gene TRBV28 combines with J gene TRBJ2-7; TRBD1 is a possible D gene (6 bases). V dropped 6 bases and J dropped 2 bases, with 17 bases sitting between them. Germline V gene data show CDR1 as MDHEN and CDR2 as SYDVKM. The CDR3 is 15 amino acids. CDR3 protein: CASRGDRPLPYEQYF. CDR3 DNA sequence: TGTGCCAGCAGGGGAGACAGGCCACTGCCCTACGAGCAGTACTTC.

This clonotype was recorded a few times. The CDR3 loop reads CSARRAASRNGELFF. The CDR3 region has the DNA TGCAGTGCTAGAAGGGCAGCTAGCCGTAACGGGGAGCTGTTTTTT. The chain links TRBV20-1 to TRBJ2-2, with D possibly matching TRBD2 (5 bases). The CDR3 totals 15 residues. CDR1 DFQATT and CDR2 SNEGSKA come from the germline V gene (reference sequence). V lost 2 bases, J lost 7 bases, and 17 bases lay in between.